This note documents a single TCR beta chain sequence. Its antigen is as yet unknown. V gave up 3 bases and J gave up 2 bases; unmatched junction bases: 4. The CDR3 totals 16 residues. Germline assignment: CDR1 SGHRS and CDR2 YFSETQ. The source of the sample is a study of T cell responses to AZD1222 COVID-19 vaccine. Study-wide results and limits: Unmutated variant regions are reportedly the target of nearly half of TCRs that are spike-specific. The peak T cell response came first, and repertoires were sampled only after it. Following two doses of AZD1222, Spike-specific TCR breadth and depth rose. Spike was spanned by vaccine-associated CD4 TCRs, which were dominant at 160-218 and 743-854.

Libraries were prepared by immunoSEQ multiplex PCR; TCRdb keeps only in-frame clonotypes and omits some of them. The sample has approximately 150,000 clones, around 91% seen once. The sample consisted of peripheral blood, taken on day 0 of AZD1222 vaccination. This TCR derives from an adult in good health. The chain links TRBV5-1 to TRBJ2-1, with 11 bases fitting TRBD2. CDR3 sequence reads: CASSYAGLAAYNEQFF. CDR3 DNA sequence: TGCGCCAGCAGCTACGCGGGACTAGCGGCCTACAATGAGCAGTTCTTC.